The clone carrying this T cell receptor beta chain was detected only once. Its antigen is unknown. CDR3 length equals 14 residues. Germline CDR1 reads LNHNV; CDR2 reads YYDKDF (reference sequence). The data originate from a study of blood T cells in healthy people across ages. The study's findings and limits: It was the long-lived donors that had more naive CD4+ cells and higher diversity than aged donors.

Sample-barcoded 5' priming and a J-beta primer mix drove a second PCR of roughly 6 to 12 cycles. TCRdb ran MiXCR on the 5' RACE reads and lists one entry per CDR3 protein. Altogether hundreds of thousands of distinct CDR3 sequences are present, 58% being singletons, with the ten largest covering approximately 21%. The clonotype comes from a young man in good health. The chain is built from TRBV15 and TRBJ2-5, with D unresolved. Near its end, the DNA agrees better with TRBJ2-7, so the J call may be wrong. The sample was blood. CDR3 region: CATSRGPLSYEQYF. DNA for the CDR3: TGTGCCACCAGCAGAGGGCCACTCTCCTACGAGCAGTACTTC.